This T cell receptor beta chain was recovered during a study of T cell changes during pregnancy in multiple sclerosis. The CDR3 is 15 amino acids. Per the germline V gene, CDR1 is MDHEN and CDR2 is SYDVKM. The V and J ends lost 5 bases and 7 bases, in that order; junction bases with no gene match: 8. Clones were sequenced by immunoSEQ multiplex PCR, and TCRdb holds only the in-frame ones, with some missing. The table lists some 53,000 clones, 92% of them singletons. Sequenced material: CD4+ T cells from peripheral blood mononuclear cells, taken in the third trimester of pregnancy. The chain employs TRBV28 and TRBJ2-1, with TRBD1 matching 10 bases. This clonotype was obtained from a female donor with multiple sclerosis, enrolled in a pregnancy study. The CDR3 coding sequence is TGTGCCAGCAGTATACGGGACAGGGGAGAGAATGAGCAGTTCTTC. This gives the protein CASSIRDRGENEQFF.